The clone carrying this T cell receptor (beta chain) was detected many times. This entry is derived from a study of spatial heterogeneity in lung cancer. The time point: sample taken at primary tumor resection. The study sequenced unsorted whole RNA from tumor, nontumor lung or frozen PBMC. The CDR3 totals 15 residues. Germline V lookup: CDR1 SEHNR, CDR2 FQNEAQ (reference sequence). V was pared by 1 base and J by 9 bases, with 5 bases of the junction left unmatched. Via MiXCR, TCRdb re-called the 5' RACE reads, giving one row per CDR3 protein. The sample carries under 40,000 distinct CDR3 sequences, less than 5.5% recorded once.

The rearrangement uses TRBV7-9 and TRBJ1-5, with TRBD1 identical over 11 bases. The sequence derives from a female donor with early-stage non-small cell lung cancer. The sequencing used PBMCs, collected at surgery. CDR3 loop: CASSLGGQGVAPQHF. DNA of the CDR3: TGTGCCAGCAGCTTAGGGGGACAGGGGGTTGCGCCCCAGCATTTT.